This entry lists 2 T cell receptor beta chains sequenced from one sample in a study of human T cells and chemical hapten exposure. Time point indicated: patch test 1, 2 weeks after DPC sensitization. Indicated treatment: therapeutic diphenylcyclopropenone sensitization with weekly scalp DPC. Using its own MiXCR run on the RACE reads, TCRdb lists one record per CDR3 protein. The sample yields about 380,000 distinct CDR3 sequences, more than 4.5% seen once. This specimen was whole blood, taken in connection with sensitization to the hapten diphenylcyclopropenone (DPC). The origin of the receptors is a woman aged 45-65 years with alopecia areata. Some clones in this sample may be carry-over from other donors' samples.

This clonotype has only one observation. The junction does not match germline at one end; this may be a read error. The V gene is TRBV18, the J gene TRBJ2-3, with TRBD2 matching over 13 bases. Germline V gene data show CDR1 as KGHSH and CDR2 as LQKENI. This CDR3 has 17 residues. CDR3 sequence: CASSPGLAGVITETQYF. The CDR3 DNA reads as TGTGCCAGCTCACCCGGACTAGCGGGAGTAATCACAGAAACGCAGTATTTT.

This chain connects TRBV24-1 to TRBJ2-7; the D is unclear. Trimming took 4 bases from V and 7 from J, leaving 7 bases between them. There are 11 residues in the CDR3. Germline CDR1 KGHDR, CDR2 SFDVKD. The CDR3 DNA is TGTGCCACCAGTGACTCCAGGGAGCAGTACTTC. It codes for CATSDSREQYF.